The T cell receptor (beta chain) described here comes from a study of PD-1 blockade in classical Hodgkin lymphoma. Relapses following autologous stem cell transplantation were seen in all patients, with brentuximab vedotin exposure varying. This clone was picked up a small number of times. Compared with germline, one end of the junction differs, possibly owing to a read error. The assay was immunoSEQ multiplex PCR, and TCRdb's table has in-frame clones only and misses some. Of 42,000 or so clones listed, 85% to 90% were seen once; the top ten hold about 6%. The CDR3 covers 13 residues. Germline V lookup: CDR1 SGHTS, CDR2 YDEGEE.

The sample in question was peripheral blood mononuclear cells (PBMCs), obtained before the second cycle of nivolumab. This receptor was taken from a human donor with classical Hodgkin lymphoma. V gene TRBV5-8 combines with J gene TRBJ2-7, with a tentative D call TRBD2 (5 bases). CDR3 nucleotides: TGTGCCAGCAGTTATCGGACGGGGTACGAACAGTACTTC. Its translation: CASSYRTGYEQYF.